The subject of this entry is one T cell receptor beta chain. Germline values: CDR1 WNHNN, CDR2 SYGVQD (reference sequence). There are 15 residues in the CDR3. The V end was cut by 4 bases, the J end by 1 base, with 11 bases between. This record belongs to a study of shared clonotypes between healthy human individuals. Study-level background: Serving as donors were two women and three men, whose ages spanned 18 to 49.

The run depth of the assay was deep. In replicate PCRs of sorted subsets, around 200 ng DNA, about 29,000 T cell genomes, was used. Here immunoSEQ multiplex PCR was the method, and the copy in TCRdb shows in-frame clones only, minus some. The sample carries 2 million to 2.5 million clones, approximately 94% recorded once. This sequence joins TRBV10-1 and TRBJ2-1; D is possibly TRBD2 (5 bases). The TCR originated in a young man in good health. Material: naive CD4+ T cells sorted from blood. Subset given: CD45RA+ positively selected. CDR3 loop: CASSASGTSYNEQFF. The CDR3 DNA reads as TGCGCCAGCAGTGCCAGCGGTACATCCTACAATGAGCAGTTCTTC.